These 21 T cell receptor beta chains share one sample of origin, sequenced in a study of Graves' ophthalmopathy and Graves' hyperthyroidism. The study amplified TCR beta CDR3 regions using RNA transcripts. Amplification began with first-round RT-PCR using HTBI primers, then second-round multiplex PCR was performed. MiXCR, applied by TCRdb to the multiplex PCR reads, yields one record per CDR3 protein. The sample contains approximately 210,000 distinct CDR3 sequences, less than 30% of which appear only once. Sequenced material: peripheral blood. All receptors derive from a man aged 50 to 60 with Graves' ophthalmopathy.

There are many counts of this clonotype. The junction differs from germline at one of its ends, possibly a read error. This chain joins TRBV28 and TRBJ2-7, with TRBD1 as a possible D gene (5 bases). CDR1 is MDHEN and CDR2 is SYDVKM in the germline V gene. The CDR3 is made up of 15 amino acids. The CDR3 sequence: CASSQLTDISSEQYF. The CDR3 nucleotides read TGTGCCAGCAGCCAACTGACGGACATATCCTCCGAGCAGTACTTC.

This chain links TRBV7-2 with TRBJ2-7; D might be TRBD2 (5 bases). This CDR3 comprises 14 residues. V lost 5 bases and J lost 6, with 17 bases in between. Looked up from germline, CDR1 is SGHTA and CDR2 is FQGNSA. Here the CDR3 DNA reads TGTGCCAGCAGCCCCCGGGGAGCGCTAAGCGAGCAGTACTTC. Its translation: CASSPRGALSEQYF.

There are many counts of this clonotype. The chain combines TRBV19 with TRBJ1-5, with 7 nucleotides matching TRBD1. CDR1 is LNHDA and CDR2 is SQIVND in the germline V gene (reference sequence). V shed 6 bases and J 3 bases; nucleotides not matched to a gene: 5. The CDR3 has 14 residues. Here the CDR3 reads CASSLTGDNQPQHF. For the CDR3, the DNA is TGTGCCAGTAGCCTAACAGGGGACAATCAGCCCCAGCATTTT.

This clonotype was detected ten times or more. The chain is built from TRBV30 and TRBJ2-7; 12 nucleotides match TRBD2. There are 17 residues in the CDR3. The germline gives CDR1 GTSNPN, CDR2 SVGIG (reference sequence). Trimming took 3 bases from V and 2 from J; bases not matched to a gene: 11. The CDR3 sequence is CAWSVKTSGSGAYEQYF. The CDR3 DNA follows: TGTGCCTGGAGCGTCAAGACTAGCGGGAGTGGGGCCTACGAGCAGTACTTC. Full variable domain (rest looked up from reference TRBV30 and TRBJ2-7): SQTIHQWPATLVQPVGSPLSLECTVEGTSNPNLYWYRQAAGRGLQLLFYSVGIGQISSEVPQNLSASRPQDRQFILSSKKLLLSDSGFYLCAWSVKTSGSGAYEQYFGPGTRLTVT.

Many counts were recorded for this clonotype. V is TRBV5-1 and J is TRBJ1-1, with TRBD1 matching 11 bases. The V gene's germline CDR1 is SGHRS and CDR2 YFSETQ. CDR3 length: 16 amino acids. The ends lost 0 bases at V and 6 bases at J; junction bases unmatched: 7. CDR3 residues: CASSLDGTGGMAEAFF. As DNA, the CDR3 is TGCGCCAGCAGCTTGGACGGGACAGGGGGGATGGCTGAAGCTTTCTTT.

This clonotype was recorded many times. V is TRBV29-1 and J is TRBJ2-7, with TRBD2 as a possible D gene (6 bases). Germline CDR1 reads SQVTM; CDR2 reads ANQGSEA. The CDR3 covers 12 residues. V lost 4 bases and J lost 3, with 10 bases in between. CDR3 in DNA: TGCAGCGTTGTAGTTAGCGGCTACGAGCAGTACTTC. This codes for CSVVVSGYEQYF.

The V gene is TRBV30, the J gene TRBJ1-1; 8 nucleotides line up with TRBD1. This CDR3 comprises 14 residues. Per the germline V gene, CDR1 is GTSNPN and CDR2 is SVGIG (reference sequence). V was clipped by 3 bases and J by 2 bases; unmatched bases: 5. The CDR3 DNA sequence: TGTGCCTGGAGGGCGACAGGGGCTAACACTGAAGCTTTCTTT. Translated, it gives CAWRATGANTEAFF.

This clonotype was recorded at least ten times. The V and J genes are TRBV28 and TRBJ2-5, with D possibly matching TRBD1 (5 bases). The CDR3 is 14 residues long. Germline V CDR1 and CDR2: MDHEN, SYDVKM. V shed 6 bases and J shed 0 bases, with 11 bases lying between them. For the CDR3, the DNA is TGTGCCAGCAGATCCCAGGGCCACCAAGAGACCCAGTACTTC. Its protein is CASRSQGHQETQYF.

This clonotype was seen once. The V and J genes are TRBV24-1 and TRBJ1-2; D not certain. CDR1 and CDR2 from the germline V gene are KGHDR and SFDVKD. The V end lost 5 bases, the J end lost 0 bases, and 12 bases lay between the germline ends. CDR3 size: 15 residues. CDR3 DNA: TGTGCCACCAGTGCATCGGCAGAAGCTAACTATGGCTACACCTTC. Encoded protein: CATSASAEANYGYTF.

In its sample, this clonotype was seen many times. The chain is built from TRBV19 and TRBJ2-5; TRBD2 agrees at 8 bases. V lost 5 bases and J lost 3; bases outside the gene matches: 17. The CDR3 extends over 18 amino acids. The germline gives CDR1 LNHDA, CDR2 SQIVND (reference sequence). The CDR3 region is CASSSSSGRSAVKETQYF. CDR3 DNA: TGTGCCAGTAGTTCATCGAGCGGGAGATCGGCCGTAAAAGAGACCCAGTACTTC.

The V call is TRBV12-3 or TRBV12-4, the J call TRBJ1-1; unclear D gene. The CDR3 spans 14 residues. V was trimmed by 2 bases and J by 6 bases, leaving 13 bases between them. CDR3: CASSLSEGMAEAFF. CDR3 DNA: TGTGCCAGCAGTTTATCGGAGGGAATGGCTGAAGCTTTCTTT.

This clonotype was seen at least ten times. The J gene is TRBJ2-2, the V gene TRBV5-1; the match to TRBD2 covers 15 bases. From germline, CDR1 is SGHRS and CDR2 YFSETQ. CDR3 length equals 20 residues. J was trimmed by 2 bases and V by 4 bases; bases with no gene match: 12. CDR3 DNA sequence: TGCGCCAGCAGCCCGGGACAGGGGACTAGCGGGGGGACCAACACCGGGGAGCTGTTTTTT. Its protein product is CASSPGQGTSGGTNTGELFF. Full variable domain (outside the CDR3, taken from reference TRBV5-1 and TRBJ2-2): KAGVTQTPRYLIKTRGQQVTLSCSPISGHRSVSWYQQTPGQGLQFLFEYFSETQRNKGNFPGRFSGRQFSNSRSEMNVSTLELGDSALYLCASSPGQGTSGGTNTGELFFGEGSRLTVL.

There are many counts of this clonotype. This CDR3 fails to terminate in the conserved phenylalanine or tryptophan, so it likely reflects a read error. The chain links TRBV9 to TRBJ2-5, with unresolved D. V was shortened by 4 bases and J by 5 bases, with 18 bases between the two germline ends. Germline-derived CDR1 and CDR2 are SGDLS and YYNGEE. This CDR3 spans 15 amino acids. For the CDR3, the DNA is TGTGCCAGCAGCCCCAATCCCAGGAACATGGAGACCCAGTACCTC. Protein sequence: CASSPNPRNMETQYL.

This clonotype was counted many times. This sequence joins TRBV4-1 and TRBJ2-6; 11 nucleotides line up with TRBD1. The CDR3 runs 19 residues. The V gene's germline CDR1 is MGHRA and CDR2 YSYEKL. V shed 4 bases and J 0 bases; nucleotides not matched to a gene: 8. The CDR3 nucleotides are TGCGCCAGCAGCCCGTCGAGGGACAGGGGGTTCTCTGGGGCCAACGTCCTGACTTTC. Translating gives CASSPSRDRGFSGANVLTF.

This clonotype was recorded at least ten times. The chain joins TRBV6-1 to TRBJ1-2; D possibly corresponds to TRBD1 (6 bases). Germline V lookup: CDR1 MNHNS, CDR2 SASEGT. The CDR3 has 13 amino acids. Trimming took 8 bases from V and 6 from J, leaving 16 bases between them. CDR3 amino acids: CASSSQGRDGYTF. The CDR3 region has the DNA TGTGCCAGCTCGTCACAGGGACGAGATGGCTACACCTTC.

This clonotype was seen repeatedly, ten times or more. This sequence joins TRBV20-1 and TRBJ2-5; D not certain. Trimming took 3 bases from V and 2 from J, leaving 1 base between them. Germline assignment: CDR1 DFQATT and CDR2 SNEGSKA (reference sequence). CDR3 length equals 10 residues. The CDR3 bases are TGCAGTGCTAGGCAAGAGACCCAGTACTTC. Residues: CSARQETQYF.

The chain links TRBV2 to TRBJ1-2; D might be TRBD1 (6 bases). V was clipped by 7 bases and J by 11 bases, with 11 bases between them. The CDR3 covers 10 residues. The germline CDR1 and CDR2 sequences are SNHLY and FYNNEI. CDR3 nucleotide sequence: TGTGCCAGCACCGAGGGGGAGTACACCTTC. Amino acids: CASTEGEYTF. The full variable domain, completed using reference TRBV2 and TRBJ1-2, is EPEVTQTPSHQVTQMGQEVILRCVPISNHLYFYWYRQILGQKVEFLVSFYNNEISEKSEIFDDQFSVERPDGSNFTLKIRSTKLEDSAMYFCASTEGEYTFGSGTRLTVV.

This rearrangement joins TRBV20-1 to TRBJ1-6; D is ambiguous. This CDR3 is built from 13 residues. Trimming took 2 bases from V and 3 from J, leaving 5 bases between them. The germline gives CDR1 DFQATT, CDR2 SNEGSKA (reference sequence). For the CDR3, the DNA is TGCAGTGCTAGACCGAACTATAATTCACCCCTCCACTTT. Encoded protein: CSARPNYNSPLHF.

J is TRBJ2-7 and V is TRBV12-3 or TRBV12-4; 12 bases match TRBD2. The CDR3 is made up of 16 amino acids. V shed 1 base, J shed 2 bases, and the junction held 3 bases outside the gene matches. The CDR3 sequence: CASSLGASGRAYEQYF. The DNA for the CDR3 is TGTGCCAGCAGTTTAGGGGCTAGCGGGAGGGCCTACGAGCAGTACTTC.

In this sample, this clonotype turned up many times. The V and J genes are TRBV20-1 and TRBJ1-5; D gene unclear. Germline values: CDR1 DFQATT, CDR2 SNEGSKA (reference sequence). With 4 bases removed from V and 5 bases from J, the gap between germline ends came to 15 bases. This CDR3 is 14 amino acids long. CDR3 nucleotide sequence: TGCAGTGCTATTCCCTCGACCTTGCATCAGCCCCAGCATTTT. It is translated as CSAIPSTLHQPQHF.

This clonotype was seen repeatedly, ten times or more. The CDR3 sequence is CASSPGRGRDGYTF. Written as DNA, the CDR3 is TGTGCCAGCAGTCCTGGCAGGGGGCGAGATGGCTACACCTTC. The genes are TRBV28 and TRBJ1-2, with 8 bases aligning to TRBD1. CDR3 length: 14 residues. V lost 5 bases, J lost 6 bases, and 8 bases stayed unmatched. The germline V gene encodes CDR1 MDHEN and CDR2 SYDVKM.